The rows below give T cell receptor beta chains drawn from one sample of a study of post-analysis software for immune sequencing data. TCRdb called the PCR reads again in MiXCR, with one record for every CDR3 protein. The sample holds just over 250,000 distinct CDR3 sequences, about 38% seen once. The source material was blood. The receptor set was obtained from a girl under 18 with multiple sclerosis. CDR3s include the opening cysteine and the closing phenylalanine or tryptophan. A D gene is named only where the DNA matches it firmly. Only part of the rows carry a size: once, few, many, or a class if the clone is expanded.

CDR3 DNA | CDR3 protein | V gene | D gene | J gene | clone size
TGTGCCAGCAGCATCACCGGGACAGGGGGTAGCAATCAGCCCCAGCATTTT | CASSITGTGGSNQPQHF | TRBV7-2 | TRBD1 | TRBJ1-5 | many
TGTGCCAGCAGCCTACCGGTAGGACTCGGGGCCAACGTCCTGACTTTC | CASSLPVGLGANVLTF | TRBV3-1 | NA | TRBJ2-6 | many
TGTGCCAGCAGCGCCCCACAGGGAGAAGGAAACACCATATATTTT | CASSAPQGEGNTIYF | TRBV5-4 | NA | TRBJ1-3 | few
TGTGCCAGCAGTTTCGGCAGGGTCACAGATACGCAGTATTTT | CASSFGRVTDTQYF | TRBV28 | NA | TRBJ2-3 | NA
TGCAGCGCCGGAGCCCGACTAGCCGGCCTTGAGCAGTTCTTC | CSAGARLAGLEQFF | TRBV29-1 | TRBD2 | TRBJ2-1 | many
TGTGCCAGCAGCCCCCCCGGTCTGAGCGCAGATACGCAGTATTTT | CASSPPGLSADTQYF | TRBV12-3/TRBV12-4 | NA | TRBJ2-3 | NA
TGTGCCAGCAGTTACCGACTGGAGGGGGAAGCTTTCTTT | CASSYRLEGEAFF | TRBV6-6 | NA | TRBJ1-1 | few
TGCGCCAGCAGAACTAAAGCCGGGTTAGCGGGGAGCACAGATACGCAGTATTTT | CASRTKAGLAGSTDTQYF | TRBV4-1 | TRBD2 | TRBJ2-3 | NA
TGCGCCAGCAGCTCCAGGGGGTCGGGAGTAGATGAGCAGTTCTTC | CASSSRGSGVDEQFF | TRBV5-1 | NA | TRBJ2-1 | many
TGTGCCAGCAGTTTAGCTAGGGGGAAACAGCCCCAGCATTTT | CASSLARGKQPQHF | TRBV12-3/TRBV12-4 | NA | TRBJ1-5 | NA
TGTGCCAGCGCGACTAGCGGGAGAGGCGGGGAGCTGTTTTTT | CASATSGRGGELFF | TRBV6-4 | TRBD2 | TRBJ2-2 | once
TGTGCCAGCAGTGCTATGGCAGTCACAGATACGCAGTATTTT | CASSAMAVTDTQYF | TRBV6-1 | NA | TRBJ2-3 | many
TGCGCCAGCAGCCTGCTGTCGGGTAGCGGTGATACGCAGTATTTT | CASSLLSGSGDTQYF | TRBV5-1 | NA | TRBJ2-3 | few
TGTGCCAGCGTCGGGACGGTGGTCACTGAAGCTTTCTTT | CASVGTVVTEAFF | TRBV28 | NA | TRBJ1-1 | many
TGCAGCGTTGAACAGGGAAGCAATCAGCCCCAGCATTTT | CSVEQGSNQPQHF | TRBV29-1 | NA | TRBJ1-5 | many
TGCGCCAGCAGCCGACAGGGGGCCTATGGCTACACCTTC | CASSRQGAYGYTF | TRBV4-1 | TRBD1 | TRBJ1-2 | many
TGCAGTCTACGGACTAGCGAGTACAATGAGCAGTTCTTC | CSLRTSEYNEQFF | TRBV20-1 | TRBD2 | TRBJ2-1 | NA